A selection of T cell receptor beta chains follows, all from one sample in a study of blood T cell repertoires in COVID-19. Assay used: immunoSEQ multiplex PCR; TCRdb lists only in-frame clones, some missing. The data contain more than 200,000 clones, 88% of them seen just once; the ten biggest clones take up 6% to 6.5%. Sequencing input: peripheral blood. The receptors derive from a young woman with COVID-19, enrolled during active disease. Both conserved end residues are part of each CDR3. The order of the fields is CDR3 protein, CDR3 DNA, D gene, clone size, J gene, V gene. The D gene is left open where the match is weak. Clone sizes are given selectively: once, few, many, or a class where the clone is expanded.

CASSIGATEAFF,TGTGCCAGTAGTATAGGAGCCACTGAAGCTTTCTTT,NA,NA,TRBJ1-1,TRBV19
CASSFRQGDTGELFF,TGCGCCAGCAGCTTCCGTCAGGGTGACACCGGGGAGCTGTTTTTT,NA,few,TRBJ2-2,TRBV5-1
CASSRGTGGFDIQYF,TGTGCCAGCAGCCGAGGGACAGGGGGCTTTGACATTCAGTACTTC,TRBD1,once,TRBJ2-4,TRBV3-1/TRBV3-2
CASSWNRDMNTEAFF,TGTGCCAGCAGTTGGAATAGGGACATGAACACTGAAGCTTTCTTT,NA,few,TRBJ1-1,TRBV6-2/TRBV6-3
CASSLEDRITDTQYF,TGTGCCAGCAGCTTGGAGGACAGGATCACAGATACGCAGTATTTT,TRBD1,NA,TRBJ2-3,TRBV5-6
CASSLQGANFYEQYF,TGTGCCAGCAGCCTCCAGGGGGCGAATTTCTACGAGCAGTACTTC,TRBD1,NA,TRBJ2-7,TRBV2
CASSDAENTGELFF,TGCGCCAGCAGTGATGCAGAGAACACCGGGGAGCTGTTTTTT,NA,NA,TRBJ2-2,TRBV10-1
CASKGITGELFF,TGTGCCAGCAAGGGGATCACCGGGGAGCTGTTTTTT,NA,NA,TRBJ2-2,TRBV6-5
CASNRIPLYNEQFF,TGTGCCAGCAACAGAATTCCCCTTTACAATGAGCAGTTCTTC,NA,NA,TRBJ2-1,TRBV5-6
CASHPSSGSDEQFF,TGTGCCAGCCACCCGTCTAGCGGAAGCGATGAGCAGTTCTTC,TRBD2,NA,TRBJ2-1,TRBV6-6
CASSSKRVRELDFSGNTIYF,TGTGCCAGCAGTTCAAAGCGTGTACGGGAATTGGATTTCTCTGGAAACACCATATATTTT,NA,many,TRBJ1-3,TRBV28
CASSPRGAGEEQFF,TGTGCCAGCAGCCCCCGGGGAGCGGGAGAAGAGCAGTTCTTC,TRBD2,few,TRBJ2-1,TRBV9
CASSEARGRWETQYF,TGTGCCAGCAGTGAAGCGCGGGGGAGATGGGAGACCCAGTACTTC,TRBD2,NA,TRBJ2-5,TRBV2
CASSIFQGGYGYTF,TGTGCCAGTAGTATATTCCAGGGTGGCTATGGCTACACCTTC,NA,NA,TRBJ1-2,TRBV19
CASSPRWSSYNEQFF,TGTGCCAGCAGCCCCCGCTGGAGCTCCTACAATGAGCAGTTCTTC,NA,few,TRBJ2-1,TRBV9
CASSSLQGPSTGELFF,TGTGCCAGCAGCTCATTACAGGGGCCAAGCACCGGGGAGCTGTTTTTT,TRBD1,NA,TRBJ2-2,TRBV11-2
CASSLQGFEKLFF,TGTGCCAGCAGCCTACAGGGTTTTGAAAAACTGTTTTTT,NA,NA,TRBJ1-4,TRBV5-5
CASSILAGFNEQFF,TGTGCCAGTAGTATACTAGCGGGATTTAATGAGCAGTTCTTC,TRBD2,NA,TRBJ2-1,TRBV19
CASSLLGQELMTSGNTIYF,TGTGCCAGCAGTCTCCTCGGACAAGAGCTGATGACCTCTGGAAACACCATATATTTT,NA,NA,TRBJ1-3,TRBV6-6
CASSWGPGGGSAGANVLTF,TGCGCCAGCAGCTGGGGACCAGGGGGCGGTTCGGCTGGGGCCAACGTCCTGACTTTC,TRBD1,NA,TRBJ2-6,TRBV5-1
CASSLDWRGLVSDTQYF,TGTGCCAGCAGCTTAGATTGGAGGGGACTAGTTTCAGATACGCAGTATTTT,TRBD2,NA,TRBJ2-3,TRBV11-3
CSAEEGRTEAFF,TGCAGCGCCGAGGAGGGGCGCACTGAAGCTTTCTTT,NA,NA,TRBJ1-1,TRBV29-1
CASSPPGGTQYF,TGTGCCAGCAGTCCCCCGGGGGGGACCCAGTACTTC,TRBD2,NA,TRBJ2-5,TRBV12-3/TRBV12-4
CASSPRTVYQETQYF,TGTGCCAGCAGCCCACGGACAGTGTACCAAGAGACCCAGTACTTC,NA,NA,TRBJ2-5,TRBV7-2
CASSSWGQGKFQPQHF,TGTGCCAGCAGCTCCTGGGGGCAGGGGAAGTTTCAGCCCCAGCATTTT,NA,NA,TRBJ1-5,TRBV28
CASSQLTGSGETQYF,TGTGCCAGCAGCCAATTAACAGGGTCCGGGGAGACCCAGTACTTC,NA,NA,TRBJ2-5,TRBV3-1/TRBV3-2
CASKGEGTQYF,TGTGCCAGCAAAGGGGAAGGTACGCAGTATTTT,NA,NA,TRBJ2-3,TRBV6-6
CASTSGSLYEQFF,TGTGCCAGCACGAGCGGGAGCCTGTATGAGCAGTTCTTC,TRBD2,NA,TRBJ2-1,TRBV6-5
CASSQGKLRDRSTDTQYF,TGTGCCAGCAGCCAAGGAAAGTTACGGGACAGGAGCACAGATACGCAGTATTTT,TRBD1,NA,TRBJ2-3,TRBV3-1/TRBV3-2
CASSQTLNEQFF,TGTGCCAGCAGCCAGACTCTCAATGAGCAGTTCTTC,NA,NA,TRBJ2-1,TRBV3-1/TRBV3-2
CASSVRDRGRNEQFF,TGTGCCAGCAGCGTCCGGGACAGAGGAAGGAATGAGCAGTTCTTC,TRBD1,NA,TRBJ2-1,TRBV7-9
CASSYRDSYGYTF,TGTGCCAGCAGTTATAGGGACAGCTATGGCTACACCTTC,TRBD1,few,TRBJ1-2,TRBV27
CASTYSPRGNQPQHF,TGTGCCAGCACCTACTCCCCAAGAGGCAATCAGCCCCAGCATTTT,NA,NA,TRBJ1-5,TRBV6-2/TRBV6-3
CASSGGRGGSPETQYF,TGTGCCAGCAGCGGCGGGCGCGGGGGTAGCCCGGAGACCCAGTACTTC,TRBD2,NA,TRBJ2-5,TRBV5-4
CASSKSTGIVIEQFF,TGTGCCAGCAGTAAATCGACAGGGATAGTGATTGAGCAGTTCTTC,TRBD1,NA,TRBJ2-1,TRBV27
CASSFNPGQGDTEAFF,TGTGCCAGCAGCTTTAATCCAGGACAGGGGGACACTGAAGCTTTCTTT,NA,NA,TRBJ1-1,TRBV12-1
CASSQGRTDTYEQYF,TGCGCCAGCAGCCAAGGCAGGACAGACACCTACGAGCAGTACTTC,NA,NA,TRBJ2-7,TRBV4-3
CASSVGVGPLEQYF,TGTGCCAGCAGCGTAGGGGTCGGGCCCCTCGAGCAGTACTTC,NA,NA,TRBJ2-7,TRBV6-2/TRBV6-3
CASSLLGEPQHF,TGTGCCAGCAGCTTGCTGGGAGAGCCCCAGCATTTT,NA,NA,TRBJ1-5,TRBV5-4
CASSPYGQGAYGYTF,TGTGCCAGTAGTCCCTACGGACAGGGGGCTTATGGCTACACCTTC,TRBD1,NA,TRBJ1-2,TRBV19
CASSPLTGADGYTF,TGTGCCAGCTCACCTCTGACAGGGGCGGATGGCTACACCTTC,TRBD1,NA,TRBJ1-2,TRBV18
CASSLSGTGVGEQYF,TGTGCCAGCAGCCTCTCCGGGACAGGGGTCGGCGAGCAGTACTTC,TRBD1,NA,TRBJ2-7,TRBV7-2
CASSLQGDTEAFF,TGTGCCAGTAGTCTCCAGGGTGACACTGAAGCTTTCTTT,NA,NA,TRBJ1-1,TRBV19
CASSRPLRAPGRQETQYF,TGTGCCAGCAGCCGCCCCTTACGAGCACCGGGTCGCCAAGAGACCCAGTACTTC,NA,NA,TRBJ2-5,TRBV7-8
CASSELAGVGETQYF,TGTGCCAGCAGCGAACTAGCGGGAGTAGGGGAGACCCAGTACTTC,TRBD2,NA,TRBJ2-5,TRBV7-2
CASSLGGYSKQFF,TGTGCCAGCAGCTTAGGAGGGTACTCCAAGCAGTTCTTC,NA,NA,TRBJ2-1,TRBV7-2
CATSKRSGRIETQYF,TGTGCCACCAGCAAACGTAGCGGGAGAATAGAGACCCAGTACTTC,TRBD2,NA,TRBJ2-5,TRBV15
CASSIGKPGQGWNTEAFF,TGTGCCAGTAGTATAGGCAAACCCGGACAGGGGTGGAACACTGAAGCTTTCTTT,TRBD1,once,TRBJ1-1,TRBV19
CSVERANTGELFF,TGCAGCGTTGAACGGGCGAACACCGGGGAGCTGTTTTTT,NA,few,TRBJ2-2,TRBV29-1
CASSPAGVQPQHF,TGTGCCAGCAGTCCGGCAGGGGTTCAGCCCCAGCATTTT,NA,NA,TRBJ1-5,TRBV27
CASSASGKAYEQYF,TGTGCCAGCAGTGCCTCCGGGAAAGCCTACGAGCAGTACTTC,NA,NA,TRBJ2-7,TRBV28
CASSPFPGFYTF,TGTGCCAGCAGTCCCTTTCCAGGCTTCTACACCTTC,NA,NA,TRBJ1-2,TRBV28
CASSEGTDQGQPQHF,TGCGCCAGCAGCGAAGGGACAGATCAGGGTCAGCCCCAGCATTTT,TRBD1,NA,TRBJ1-5,TRBV5-1
CASSWRTDNTGELFF,TGCGCCAGCAGCTGGAGGACAGACAACACCGGGGAGCTGTTTTTT,NA,once,TRBJ2-2,TRBV5-1
CASSPDGTVQETQYF,TGTGCCAGCAGCCCAGACGGGACAGTCCAAGAGACCCAGTACTTC,TRBD1,NA,TRBJ2-5,TRBV5-4